This T cell receptor beta chain was sequenced for a study of blood T cell repertoires in COVID-19. Study context: In each case, the material was cDNA or gDNA derived from T cells, B-cell-depleted T cells, or PBMCs.

Authors' analysis steps: Amplification of reference gene primers was used by the study to estimate nucleated cell counts. Repertoires were generated with immunoSEQ multiplex PCR, while TCRdb's copy carries only in-frame clones and drops some. That table gives V, J and clone size, and the DNA gave D and trimming. There are about 180,000 clones in the sample; about 88% occur only once, and approximately 9% lies in the top ten. There are 15 residues in the CDR3. In germline, CDR1 is LNHNV, CDR2 YYDKDF (reference sequence). J gave up 3 bases and V 0 bases, and 4 bases lay outside the gene matches. Ages ranged from about 18 to 89 years, with residence in about two dozen US areas.

This receptor was identified in a woman aged 18 to 35 who had recovered from COVID-19. Specimen: PBMCs or T cells enriched from blood (not recorded which). The J gene is TRBJ2-7, the V gene TRBV15; 8 positions match TRBD2. CDR3 sequence (DNA): TGTGCCACCAGCAGAGAACCCGCGGGGGGCTACGAGCAGTACTTC. As protein: CATSREPAGGYEQYF.